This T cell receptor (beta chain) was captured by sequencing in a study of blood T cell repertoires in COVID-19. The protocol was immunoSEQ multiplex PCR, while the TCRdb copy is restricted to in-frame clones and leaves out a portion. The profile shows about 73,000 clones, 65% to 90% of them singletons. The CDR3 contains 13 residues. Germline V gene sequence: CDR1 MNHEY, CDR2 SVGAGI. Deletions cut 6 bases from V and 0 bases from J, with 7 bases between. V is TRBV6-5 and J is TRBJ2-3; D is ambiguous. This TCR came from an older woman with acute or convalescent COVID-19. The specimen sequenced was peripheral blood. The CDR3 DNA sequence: TGTGCCAGCAGGAAGCCTAGCACAGATACGCAGTATTTT. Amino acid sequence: CASRKPSTDTQYF.